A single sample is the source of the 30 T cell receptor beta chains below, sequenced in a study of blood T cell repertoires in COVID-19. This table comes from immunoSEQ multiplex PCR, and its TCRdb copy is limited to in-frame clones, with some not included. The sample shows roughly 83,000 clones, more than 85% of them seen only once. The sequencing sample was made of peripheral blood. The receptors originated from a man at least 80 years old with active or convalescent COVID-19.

DNA of the CDR3: TGTGCCAGCAGTACTGACAGGGGGAAGCAGTACGTC. As protein: CASSTDRGKQYV. The V gene is TRBV7-9, the J gene TRBJ2-7, with 9 bases that match TRBD1. The CDR3 sequence is 12 residues long. Germline-derived CDR1 and CDR2 are SEHNR and FQNEAQ (reference sequence). V was pared by 6 bases and J by 8 bases, with 5 bases of the junction left unmatched.

CDR3 nucleotides: TGCAGCGTTACGGTGCGCGGCGAAAAACTGTTTTTT. This gives the protein CSVTVRGEKLFF. The rearrangement uses TRBV29-1 and TRBJ1-4; D not certain. The CDR3 covers 12 residues. CDR1 SQVTM and CDR2 ANQGSEA come from the germline V gene. V was trimmed by 5 bases and J by 8 bases, leaving 12 bases between them. The complete variable domain, with remaining parts taken from reference TRBV29-1 and TRBJ1-4, reads SAVISQKPSRDICQRGTSLTIQCQVDSQVTMMFWYRQQPGQSLTLIATANQGSEATYESGFVIDKFPISRPNLTFSTLTVSNMSPEDSSIYLCSVTVRGEKLFFGSGTQLSVL.

The CDR3 nucleotides read TGTGCCAGCAACGACGGGCGGGGCAATCAGCCCCAGCATTTT. This codes for CASNDGRGNQPQHF. V and J are TRBV6-6 and TRBJ1-5; D call uncertain. Germline CDR1 is MNHNY and CDR2 is SVGAGI (reference sequence). This CDR3 has 14 residues. Trimming cost V 7 bases and J 2 bases, with 12 bases left between them.

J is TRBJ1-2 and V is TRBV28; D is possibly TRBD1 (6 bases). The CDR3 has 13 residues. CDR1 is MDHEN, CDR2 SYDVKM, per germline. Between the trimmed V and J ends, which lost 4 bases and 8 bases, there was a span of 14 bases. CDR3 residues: CASSSTGWRGYTF. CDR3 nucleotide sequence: TGTGCCAGCAGTTCAACAGGGTGGCGGGGCTACACCTTC.

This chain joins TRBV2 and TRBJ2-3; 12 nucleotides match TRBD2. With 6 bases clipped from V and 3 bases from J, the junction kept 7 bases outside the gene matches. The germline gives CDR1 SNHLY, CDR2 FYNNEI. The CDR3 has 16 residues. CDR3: CASRGTSGWGTDTQYF. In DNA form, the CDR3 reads TGTGCCAGCAGGGGGACTAGCGGGTGGGGTACAGATACGCAGTATTTT.

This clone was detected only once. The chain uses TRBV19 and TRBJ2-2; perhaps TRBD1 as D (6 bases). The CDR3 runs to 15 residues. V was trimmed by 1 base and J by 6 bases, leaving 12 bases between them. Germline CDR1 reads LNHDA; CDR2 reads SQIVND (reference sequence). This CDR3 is CASSIATGPSGELFF. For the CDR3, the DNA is TGTGCCAGTAGTATAGCAACAGGGCCGTCCGGGGAGCTGTTTTTT.

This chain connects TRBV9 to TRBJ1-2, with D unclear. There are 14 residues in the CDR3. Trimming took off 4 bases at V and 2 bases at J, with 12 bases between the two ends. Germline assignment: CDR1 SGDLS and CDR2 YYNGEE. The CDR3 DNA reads TGTGCCAGCAGCCCCCGAGACACAAACTATGGCTACACCTTC. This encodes CASSPRDTNYGYTF.

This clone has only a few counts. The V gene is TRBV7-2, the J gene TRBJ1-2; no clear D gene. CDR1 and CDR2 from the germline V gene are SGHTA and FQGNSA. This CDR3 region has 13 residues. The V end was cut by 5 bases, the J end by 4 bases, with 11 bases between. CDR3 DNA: TGTGCCAGCAGCCTTCGGTCAACCTATGGCTACACCTTC. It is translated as CASSLRSTYGYTF.

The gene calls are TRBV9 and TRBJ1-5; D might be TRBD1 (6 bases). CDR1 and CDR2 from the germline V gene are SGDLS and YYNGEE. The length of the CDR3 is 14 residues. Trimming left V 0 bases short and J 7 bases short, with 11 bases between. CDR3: CASSVAQGGQPQHF. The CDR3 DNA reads TGTGCCAGCAGCGTAGCACAGGGCGGGCAGCCCCAGCATTTT.

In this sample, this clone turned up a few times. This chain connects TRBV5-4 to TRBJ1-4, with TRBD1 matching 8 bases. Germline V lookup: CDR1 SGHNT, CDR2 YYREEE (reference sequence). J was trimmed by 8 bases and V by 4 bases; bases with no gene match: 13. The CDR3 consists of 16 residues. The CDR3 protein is CASSGASQGETEKLFF. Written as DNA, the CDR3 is TGTGCCAGCAGCGGGGCGTCACAGGGGGAAACAGAAAAACTGTTTTTT.

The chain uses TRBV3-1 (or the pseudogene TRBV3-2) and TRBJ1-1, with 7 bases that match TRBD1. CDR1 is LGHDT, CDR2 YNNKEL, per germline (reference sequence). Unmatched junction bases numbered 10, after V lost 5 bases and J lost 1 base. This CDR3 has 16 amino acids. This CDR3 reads CASSSLQGSGNTEAFF. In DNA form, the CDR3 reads TGTGCCAGCAGCTCATTACAGGGGTCTGGGAACACTGAAGCTTTCTTT.

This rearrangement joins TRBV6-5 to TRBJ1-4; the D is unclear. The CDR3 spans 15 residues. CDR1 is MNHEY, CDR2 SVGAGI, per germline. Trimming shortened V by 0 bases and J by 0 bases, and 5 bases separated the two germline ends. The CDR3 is CASSYSPSTNEKLFF. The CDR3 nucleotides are TGTGCCAGCAGTTACTCCCCATCAACTAATGAAAAACTGTTTTTT.

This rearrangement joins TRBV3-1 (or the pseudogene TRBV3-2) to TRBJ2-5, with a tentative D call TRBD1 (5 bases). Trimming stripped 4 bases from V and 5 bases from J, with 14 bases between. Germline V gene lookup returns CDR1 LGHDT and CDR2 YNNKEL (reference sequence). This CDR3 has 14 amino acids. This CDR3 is CASSPRRSGETQYF. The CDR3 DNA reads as TGTGCCAGCAGCCCACGACGATCAGGGGAGACCCAGTACTTC.

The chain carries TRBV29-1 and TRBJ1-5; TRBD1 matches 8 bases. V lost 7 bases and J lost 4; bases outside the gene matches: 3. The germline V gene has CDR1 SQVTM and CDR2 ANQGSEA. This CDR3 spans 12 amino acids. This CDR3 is CSAQGVNQPQHF. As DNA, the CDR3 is TGCAGCGCACAGGGGGTAAATCAGCCCCAGCATTTT.

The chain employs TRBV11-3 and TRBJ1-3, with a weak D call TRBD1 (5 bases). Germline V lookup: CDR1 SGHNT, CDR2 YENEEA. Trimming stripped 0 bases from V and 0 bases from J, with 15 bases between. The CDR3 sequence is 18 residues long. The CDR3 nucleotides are TGTGCCAGCAGCTTAGATGCGGGAGGGGACCTCTCTGGAAACACCATATATTTT. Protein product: CASSLDAGGDLSGNTIYF.

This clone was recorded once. CDR3 protein: CASSRPSRGTGELFF. The CDR3 nucleotides are TGTGCCAGCAGCCGTCCCTCCCGCGGGACCGGGGAGCTGTTTTTT. This chain connects TRBV3-1 (or the pseudogene TRBV3-2) to TRBJ2-2; tentative D call: TRBD2 (5 bases). Trimming cost V 4 bases and J 5 bases, with 14 bases left between them. Germline assignment: CDR1 LGHDT and CDR2 YNNKEL (reference sequence). This CDR3 is built from 15 residues.

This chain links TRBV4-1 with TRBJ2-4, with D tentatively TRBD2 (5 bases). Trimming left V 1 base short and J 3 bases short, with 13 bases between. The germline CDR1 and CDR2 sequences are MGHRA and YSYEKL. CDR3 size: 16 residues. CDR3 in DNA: TGCGCCAGCAGCCAAGGGAGAGGGTCTGGCAAAAACATTCAGTACTTC. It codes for CASSQGRGSGKNIQYF.

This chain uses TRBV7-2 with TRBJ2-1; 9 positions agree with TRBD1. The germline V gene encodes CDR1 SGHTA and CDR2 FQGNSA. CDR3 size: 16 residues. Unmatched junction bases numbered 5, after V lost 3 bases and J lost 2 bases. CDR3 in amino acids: CASSFRGTGTYNEQFF. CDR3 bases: TGTGCCAGCAGCTTTAGAGGGACAGGGACCTACAATGAGCAGTTCTTC. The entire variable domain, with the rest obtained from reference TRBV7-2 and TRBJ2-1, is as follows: GAGVSQSPSNKVTEKGKDVELRCDPISGHTALYWYRQSLGQGLEFLIYFQGNSAPDKSGLPSDRFSAERTGGSVSTLTIQRTQQEDSAVYLCASSFRGTGTYNEQFFGPGTRLTVL.

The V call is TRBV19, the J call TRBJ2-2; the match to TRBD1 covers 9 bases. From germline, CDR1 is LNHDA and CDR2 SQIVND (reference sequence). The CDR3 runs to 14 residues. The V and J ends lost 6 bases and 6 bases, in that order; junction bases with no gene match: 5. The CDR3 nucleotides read TGTGCCAGTAGGAAACAGGGGGCGGCCGGGGAGCTGTTTTTT. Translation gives CASRKQGAAGELFF.

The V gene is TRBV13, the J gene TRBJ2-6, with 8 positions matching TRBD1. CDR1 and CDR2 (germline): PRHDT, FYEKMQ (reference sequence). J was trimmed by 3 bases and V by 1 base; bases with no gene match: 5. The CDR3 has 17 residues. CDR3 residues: CASSLAGGVIGANVLTF. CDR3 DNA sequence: TGTGCCAGCAGCTTAGCAGGGGGCGTAATTGGGGCCAACGTCCTGACTTTC.

This CDR3 reads CASSLEASGSTGELFF. DNA for the CDR3: TGCGCCAGCAGCCTGGAAGCCAGCGGGAGTACCGGGGAGCTGTTTTTT. V is TRBV5-1 and J is TRBJ2-2; 8 bases line up with TRBD2. V lost 4 bases and J lost 5; bases outside the gene matches: 10. This CDR3 is 16 amino acids long. Looked up from germline, CDR1 is SGHRS and CDR2 is YFSETQ.

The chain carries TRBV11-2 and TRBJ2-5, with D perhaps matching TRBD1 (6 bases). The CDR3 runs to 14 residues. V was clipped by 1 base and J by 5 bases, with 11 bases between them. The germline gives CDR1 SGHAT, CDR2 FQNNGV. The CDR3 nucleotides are TGTGCCAGCAGCTTAGTAGGGGGTACCGAGACCCAGTACTTC. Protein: CASSLVGGTETQYF.

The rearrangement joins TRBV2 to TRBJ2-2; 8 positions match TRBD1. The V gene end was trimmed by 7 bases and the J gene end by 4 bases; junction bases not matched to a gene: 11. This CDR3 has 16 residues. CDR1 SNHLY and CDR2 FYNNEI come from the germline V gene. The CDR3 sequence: CASNPARTGITGELFF. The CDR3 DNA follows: TGTGCCAGCAACCCAGCCAGGACAGGGATCACCGGGGAGCTGTTTTTT.

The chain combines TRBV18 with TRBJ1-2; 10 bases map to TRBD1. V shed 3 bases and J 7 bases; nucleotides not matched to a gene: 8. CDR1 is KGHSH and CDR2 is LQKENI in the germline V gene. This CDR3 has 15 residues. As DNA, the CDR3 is TGTGCCAGCTCACCGGGGACAGGGGAAGTATCTGGCTACACCTTC. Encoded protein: CASSPGTGEVSGYTF.

In DNA form, the CDR3 reads TGCGCCAGCAGCTATTATGGCAAGAAGAACACCGGGGAGCTGTTTTTT. This encodes CASSYYGKKNTGELFF. The chain is built from TRBV5-1 and TRBJ2-2; D unclear. Germline V gene lookup returns CDR1 SGHRS and CDR2 YFSETQ. V lost 3 bases and J 1 base, leaving 13 bases between the germline ends. There are 16 residues in the CDR3.

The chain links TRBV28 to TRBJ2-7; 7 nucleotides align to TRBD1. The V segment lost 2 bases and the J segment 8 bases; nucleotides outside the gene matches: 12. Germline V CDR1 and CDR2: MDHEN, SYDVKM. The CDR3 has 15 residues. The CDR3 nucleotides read TGTGCCAGCAGTTTAGTCGCGGACAGGTCTGGCAAGCAGTACGTC. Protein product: CASSLVADRSGKQYV.

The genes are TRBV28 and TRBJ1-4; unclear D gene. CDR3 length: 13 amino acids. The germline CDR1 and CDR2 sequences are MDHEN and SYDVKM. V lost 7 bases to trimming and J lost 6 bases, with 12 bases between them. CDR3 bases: TGTGCCAGCATGGCCCCTCAGGATGAAAAACTGTTTTTT. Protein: CASMAPQDEKLFF.

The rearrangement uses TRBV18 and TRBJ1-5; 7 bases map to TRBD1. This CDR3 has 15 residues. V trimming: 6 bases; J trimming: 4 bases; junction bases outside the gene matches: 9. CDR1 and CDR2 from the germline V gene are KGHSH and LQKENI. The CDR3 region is CASSTTGQSNQPQHF. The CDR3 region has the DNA TGTGCCAGCTCCACCACGGGACAGTCTAATCAGCCCCAGCATTTT.

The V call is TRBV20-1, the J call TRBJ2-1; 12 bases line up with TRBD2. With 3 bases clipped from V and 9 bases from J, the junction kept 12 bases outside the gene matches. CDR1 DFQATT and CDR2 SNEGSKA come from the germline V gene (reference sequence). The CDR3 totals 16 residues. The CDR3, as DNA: TGCAGTGCTAGTTCACCGACTAGCGGGGGTTCTGGTGAGCAGTTCTTC. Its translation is CSASSPTSGGSGEQFF.

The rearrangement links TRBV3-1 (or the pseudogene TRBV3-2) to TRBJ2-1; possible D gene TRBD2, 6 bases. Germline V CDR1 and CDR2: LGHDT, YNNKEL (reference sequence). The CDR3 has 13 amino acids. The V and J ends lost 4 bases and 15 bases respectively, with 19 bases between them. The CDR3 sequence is CASSRKVGGLRFF. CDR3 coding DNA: TGTGCCAGCAGCCGAAAAGTGGGGGGTTTGCGGTTCTTC.